What follows are 26 T cell receptor beta chains derived from one specimen sequenced in a study of neoadjuvant nivolumab and ipilimumab in lung cancer. Assay: immunoSEQ multiplex PCR; the TCRdb copy retains only in-frame clones and omits some. Of about 28,000 clones in the sample, approximately 83% were seen once. Sequencing was performed on tumor tissue, taken after neoadjuvant nivolumab, alone or with ipilimumab, at or shortly before surgery. Receptor source: an adult with non-small cell lung cancer.

V and J are TRBV4-2 and TRBJ2-7; the D gene could be TRBD1 or TRBD2 (5 bases each). The CDR3 sequence is 15 residues long. Germline CDR1 LGHNA, CDR2 YNFKEQ. V lost 1 base to trimming and J lost 4 bases, with 14 bases between them. This CDR3 reads CASSQAGGGHYEQYF. In DNA form, the CDR3 reads TGTGCCAGCAGCCAAGCGGGTGGAGGACATTACGAGCAGTACTTC.

This chain links TRBV5-1 with TRBJ2-7; D perhaps matches TRBD1 (5 bases). From germline, CDR1 is SGHRS and CDR2 YFSETQ. The CDR3 is 12 amino acids. V shed 0 bases and J shed 6 bases, with 7 bases lying between them. The CDR3: CASSLAGFEQYF. CDR3 DNA: TGCGCCAGCAGCTTGGCAGGGTTCGAGCAGTACTTC.

The chain combines TRBV28 with TRBJ1-1, with a weak D call TRBD1 (5 bases). CDR1 is MDHEN and CDR2 is SYDVKM in the germline V gene. The V gene lost 7 bases and the J gene lost 4 bases, with 10 bases spanning the gap. This CDR3 is built from 12 residues. The CDR3 sequence is CASTWGVTEAFF. CDR3 bases: TGTGCCAGCACCTGGGGGGTCACTGAAGCTTTCTTT.

The chain links TRBV7-8 to TRBJ2-1, with 7 bases aligning to TRBD1. This CDR3 region has 12 residues. J lost 12 bases, V lost 1 base, and 3 bases had no gene match. Germline CDR1 and CDR2: SGHVS and FQNEAQ. In DNA form, the CDR3 reads TGTGCCAGCAGCTTAGACCGGGACAGGCAGTTCTTC. It is translated as CASSLDRDRQFF. Using reference TRBV7-8 and TRBJ2-1 for the parts outside the CDR3, the full variable domain is GAGVSQSPRYKVAKRGQDVALRCDPISGHVSLFWYQQALGQGPEFLTYFQNEAQLDKSGLPSDRFFAERPEGSVSTLKIQRTQQEDSAVYLCASSLDRDRQFFGPGTRLTVL.

The chain recombines TRBV7-6 with TRBJ2-2, with no clear D. The CDR3 totals 11 residues. V gave up 8 bases and J gave up 6 bases, with 7 bases separating them. The germline CDR1 and CDR2 sequences are SGHVS and FNYEAQ. For the CDR3, the DNA is TGTGCCAGCCGCTCGGCCGGGGAGCTGTTTTTT. Translated, it gives CASRSAGELFF. Using reference TRBV7-6 and TRBJ2-2 for the parts outside the CDR3, the full variable domain is GAGVSQSPRYKVTKRGQDVALRCDPISGHVSLYWYRQALGQGPEFLTYFNYEAQQDKSGLPNDRFSAERPEGSISTLTIQRTEQRDSAMYRCASRSAGELFFGEGSRLTVL.

DNA for the CDR3: TGTGCCACGAGACAGGGGGCTGGAAACACCATATATTTT. It is translated as CATRQGAGNTIYF. The chain recombines TRBV19 with TRBJ1-3; 9 bases map to TRBD1. Germline assignment: CDR1 LNHDA and CDR2 SQIVND (reference sequence). The CDR3 is 13 amino acids. V lost 10 bases to trimming and J lost 2 bases; unmatched junction nucleotides: 3.

The chain carries TRBV11-3 and TRBJ2-1; D might be TRBD1 or TRBD2, each matching 6 bases. Trimming left V 2 bases short and J 10 bases short, with 21 bases between. The CDR3 length is 16 residues. Germline loops: CDR1 SGHNT, CDR2 YENEEA. The CDR3 region is CASSLQPGAAYGEQFF. CDR3 coding DNA: TGTGCCAGCAGCTTACAGCCGGGGGCCGCCTACGGGGAGCAGTTCTTC. The variable domain in full, completed from reference TRBV11-3 and TRBJ2-1, reads EAGVVQSPRYKIIEKKQPVAFWCNPISGHNTLYWYLQNLGQGPELLIRYENEEAVDDSQLPKDRFSAERLKGVDSTLKIQPAELGDSAVYLCASSLQPGAAYGEQFFGPGTRLTVL.

The V call is TRBV5-4, the J call TRBJ2-7, with D maybe TRBD1 (5 bases). Germline CDR1 is SGHNT and CDR2 is YYREEE (reference sequence). The CDR3 contains 14 residues. V lost 4 bases, J lost 2 bases, and 13 bases lay in between. Here the CDR3 reads CASSPFGATYEQYF. DNA for the CDR3: TGTGCCAGCAGCCCGTTTGGGGCTACCTACGAGCAGTACTTC.

The gene calls are TRBV7-9 and TRBJ2-5; TRBD2 might be the D (5 bases). Trimming took off 4 bases at V and 5 bases at J, with 20 bases between the two ends. The CDR3 is 16 amino acids. CDR1 and CDR2 (germline): SEHNR, FQNEAQ (reference sequence). DNA of the CDR3: TGTGCCAGCAGCTCCGTTGGCGGAGGTCCCATCGAGACCCAGTACTTC. Residues: CASSSVGGGPIETQYF.

The gene calls are TRBV15 and TRBJ1-3; 7 bases fit TRBD1. V lost 2 bases and J lost 5; bases outside the gene matches: 9. The CDR3 is made up of 16 amino acids. CDR1 and CDR2 from the germline V gene are LNHNV and YYDKDF (reference sequence). DNA of the CDR3: TGTGCCACCAGCAGAATAGTACAGGGGCCCAGAAACACCATATATTTT. Translated: CATSRIVQGPRNTIYF.

The J gene is TRBJ2-3, the V gene TRBV2, with 8 bases aligning to TRBD1. Germline-derived CDR1 and CDR2 are SNHLY and FYNNEI. This CDR3 comprises 15 residues. Trimming cost V 2 bases and J 1 base; bases outside gene matches: 2. As DNA, the CDR3 is TGTGCCAGCAGTGAATCGACAGGGGGCACAGATACGCAGTATTTT. Its protein is CASSESTGGTDTQYF.

The chain carries TRBV4-1 and TRBJ1-4; D unclear. V dropped 2 bases and J dropped 5 bases, with 12 bases sitting between them. The germline V gene encodes CDR1 MGHRA and CDR2 YSYEKL. This CDR3 comprises 15 residues. The CDR3 DNA follows: TGCGCCAGCAGCCAATCGTACGGTAGGAATGAAAAACTGTTTTTT. The encoded protein is CASSQSYGRNEKLFF.

The rearrangement uses TRBV5-4 and TRBJ2-2, with D possibly being TRBD2 (6 bases). Trimming stripped 2 bases from V and 2 bases from J, with 10 bases between. Germline values: CDR1 SGHNT, CDR2 YYREEE (reference sequence). The CDR3 runs 15 residues. This chain's CDR3 is CASSLGTLNTGELFF. CDR3 nucleotides: TGTGCCAGCAGCTTAGGGACTCTTAACACCGGGGAGCTGTTTTTT. The variable domain in full, completed from reference TRBV5-4 and TRBJ2-2, reads ETGVTQSPTHLIKTRGQQVTLRCSSQSGHNTVSWYQQALGQGPQFIFQYYREEENGRGNFPPRFSGLQFPNYSSELNVNALELDDSALYLCASSLGTLNTGELFFGEGSRLTVL.

This sequence joins TRBV9 and TRBJ2-1, with D perhaps TRBD1 (6 bases). CDR3 length: 16 amino acids. The germline V and J ends were trimmed by 1 base and 1 base, with 12 bases remaining between them. Germline V gene lookup returns CDR1 SGDLS and CDR2 YYNGEE. The CDR3 spells CASSVSQGSSYNEQFF. CDR3 sequence (DNA): TGTGCCAGCAGCGTATCACAGGGAAGTTCCTACAATGAGCAGTTCTTC.

The chain combines TRBV11-2 with TRBJ2-5; the match to TRBD2 covers 14 bases. V shed 1 base, J shed 1 base, and the junction held 2 bases outside the gene matches. Germline CDR1 and CDR2: SGHAT and FQNNGV. This CDR3 is 17 amino acids long. The CDR3 sequence: CASSLVGTSGGQETQYF. CDR3 nucleotide sequence: TGTGCCAGCAGCTTAGTCGGGACTAGCGGGGGCCAAGAGACCCAGTACTTC.

V gene TRBV28 combines with J gene TRBJ1-5; 8 bases align to TRBD1. CDR1 MDHEN and CDR2 SYDVKM come from the germline V gene. The trim removed 3 bases at V and 3 bases at J, leaving 4 bases unmatched. The CDR3 spans 15 residues. The CDR3 protein is CASSLGTGLNQPQHF. The CDR3 DNA reads TGTGCCAGCAGTTTGGGGACAGGCCTCAATCAGCCCCAGCATTTT. Full variable domain (rest looked up from reference TRBV28 and TRBJ1-5): DVKVTQSSRYLVKRTGEKVFLECVQDMDHENMFWYRQDPGLGLRLIYFSYDVKMKEKGDIPEGYSVSREKKERFSLILESASTNQTSMYLCASSLGTGLNQPQHFGDGTRLSIL.

This rearrangement joins TRBV4-3 to TRBJ2-3; D might be TRBD1 (6 bases). Germline loops: CDR1 LGHNA, CDR2 YSLEER. The CDR3 totals 21 residues. The germline V and J ends were trimmed by 0 bases and 3 bases, with 28 bases remaining between them. CDR3 bases: TGCGCCAGCAGCCAAGATGTGTATGTAGCTGGGGGCGCAGGTACAACAGATACGCAGTATTTT. Protein sequence: CASSQDVYVAGGAGTTDTQYF.

The genes are TRBV5-1 and TRBJ2-3; 7 nucleotides line up with TRBD2. Germline CDR1 SGHRS, CDR2 YFSETQ. V shed 4 bases, J shed 2 bases, and the junction held 7 bases outside the gene matches. There are 15 residues in the CDR3. The CDR3 region is CASSPGGVFTDTQYF. The CDR3 DNA is TGCGCCAGCAGCCCGGGAGGAGTCTTCACAGATACGCAGTATTTT.

This chain links TRBV7-2 with TRBJ2-1, with D perhaps matching TRBD2 (5 bases). This CDR3 comprises 14 residues. Germline assignment: CDR1 SGHTA and CDR2 FQGNSA. V was pared by 3 bases and J by 2 bases, with 8 bases between. The CDR3 sequence is CASSFDYPYNEQFF. CDR3 sequence (DNA): TGTGCCAGCAGCTTTGACTACCCCTACAATGAGCAGTTCTTC.

The genes are TRBV6-5 and TRBJ2-5; TRBD2 might be the D (5 bases). This CDR3 contains 14 residues. V was clipped by 7 bases and J by 7 bases, with 19 bases between them. CDR1 and CDR2 (germline): MNHEY, SVGAGI. CDR3 nucleotides: TGTGCCAGCACTGAGCGGACTGTGCATGGGACCCAGTACTTC. Translating gives CASTERTVHGTQYF.

V and J are TRBV27 and TRBJ2-2, with a tentative D call TRBD1 (5 bases). CDR3 length: 14 residues. V lost 6 bases and J 0 bases, leaving 8 bases between the germline ends. Germline V gene lookup returns CDR1 MNHEY and CDR2 SMNVEV (reference sequence). CDR3 residues: CASRTDTNTGELFF. The CDR3 DNA sequence: TGTGCCAGCAGGACAGACACGAACACCGGGGAGCTGTTTTTT.

J is TRBJ1-5 and V is TRBV6-1; weak D call: TRBD1 (5 bases). The germline V gene has CDR1 MNHNS and CDR2 SASEGT. The V end was cut by 2 bases, the J end by 9 bases, with 17 bases between. This CDR3 comprises 15 residues. The CDR3 nucleotides are TGTGCCAGCAGTGAAACAGACAGACTTTATTGGCCCCAGCATTTT. Translated: CASSETDRLYWPQHF.

The genes are TRBV30 and TRBJ1-5, with a weak D call TRBD1 (5 bases). This CDR3 comprises 13 residues. Per germline, CDR1 GTSNPN and CDR2 SVGIG (reference sequence). With 0 bases removed from V and 7 bases from J, the gap between germline ends came to 10 bases. For the CDR3, the DNA is TGTGCCTGGAGTGTACAGGAAAGCCAGCCCCAGCATTTT. Amino acid sequence: CAWSVQESQPQHF.

CDR3 region: CASSPGTGASGANVLTF. CDR3 sequence (DNA): TGCGCCAGCAGCCCCGGGACAGGGGCTTCTGGGGCCAACGTCCTGACTTTC. This sequence joins TRBV10-2 and TRBJ2-6; 10 nucleotides match TRBD1. The junction had 6 bases not matched to a gene; V was cut back by 6 bases and J by 1 base. The CDR3 loop spans 17 amino acids. Germline CDR1 and CDR2: WSHSY and SAAADI.

This clone has only a few counts. This sequence joins TRBV11-2 and TRBJ2-1; tentative D call: TRBD1 (6 bases). V lost 4 bases and J lost 6, with 19 bases in between. CDR3 length equals 16 residues. The germline CDR1 and CDR2 sequences are SGHAT and FQNNGV. The chain's CDR3 is CASSSPYVLGANEQFF. In DNA form, the CDR3 reads TGTGCCAGCAGCTCCCCATATGTCCTGGGGGCCAATGAGCAGTTCTTC.

The rearrangement links TRBV27 to TRBJ2-3; D remains unclear. This CDR3 contains 15 residues. Germline V gives CDR1 MNHEY, CDR2 SMNVEV (reference sequence). Trimming left V 0 bases short and J 6 bases short, with 13 bases between. DNA for the CDR3: TGTGCCAGCAGTTTATCCACGGGTGCTGGGGATACGCAGTATTTT. Translation gives CASSLSTGAGDTQYF.